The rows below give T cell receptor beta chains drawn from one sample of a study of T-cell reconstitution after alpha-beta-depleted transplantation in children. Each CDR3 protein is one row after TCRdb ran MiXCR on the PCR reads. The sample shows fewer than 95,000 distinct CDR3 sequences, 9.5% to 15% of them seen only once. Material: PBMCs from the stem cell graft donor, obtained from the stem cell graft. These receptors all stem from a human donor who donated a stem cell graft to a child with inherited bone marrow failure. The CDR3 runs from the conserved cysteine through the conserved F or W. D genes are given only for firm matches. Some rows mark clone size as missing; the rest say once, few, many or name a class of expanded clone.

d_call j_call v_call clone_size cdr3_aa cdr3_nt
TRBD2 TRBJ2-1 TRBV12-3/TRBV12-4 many CASSRRGYYNEQFF TGTGCCAGCAGTAGGCGGGGGTACTACAATGAGCAGTTCTTC
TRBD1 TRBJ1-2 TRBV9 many CASSEGTGGDYGYTF TGTGCCAGTAGCGAGGGGACAGGGGGAGACTATGGCTACACCTTC
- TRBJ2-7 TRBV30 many CAWSWENEQYF TGTGCCTGGAGTTGGGAAAACGAGCAGTACTTC
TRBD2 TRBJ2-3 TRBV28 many CASRRKRGGPDTQYF TGTGCCAGCAGAAGGAAGCGGGGGGGACCGGATACGCAGTATTTT
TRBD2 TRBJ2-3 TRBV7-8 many CASSLTIFDERGGTDTQYF TGTGCCAGCAGCTTAACCATCTTTGACGAGCGGGGGGGCACAGATACGCAGTATTTT
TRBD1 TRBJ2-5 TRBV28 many CASSLRQGARETQYF TGTGCCAGCAGTTTAAGGCAGGGGGCGAGGGAGACCCAGTACTTC
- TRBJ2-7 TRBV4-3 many CASSFTTPGLATYEQYF TGCGCCAGCAGCTTTACCACACCGGGACTGGCTACCTACGAGCAGTACTTC
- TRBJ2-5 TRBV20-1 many CSRLYRAGDETQYF TGCAGTCGCCTTTACAGGGCTGGGGATGAGACCCAGTACTTC
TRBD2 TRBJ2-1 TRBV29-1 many CSVERGSGVNEQFF TGCAGCGTTGAAAGGGGTAGCGGGGTTAATGAGCAGTTCTTC
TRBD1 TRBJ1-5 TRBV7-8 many CASSPGTGSQPQHF TGTGCCAGCAGTCCCGGGACAGGTAGCCAGCCCCAGCATTTT
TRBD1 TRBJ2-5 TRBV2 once CASVLGGWPETQYF TGTGCCAGCGTTCTAGGGGGCTGGCCAGAGACCCAGTACTTC
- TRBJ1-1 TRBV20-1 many CSATLGGGRGNTEAFF TGCAGTGCCACCCTGGGGGGGGGACGGGGGAACACTGAAGCTTTCTTT
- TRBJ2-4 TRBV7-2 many CAGRPGYFLAKNIQYF TGTGCCGGGAGGCCGGGCTATTTTCTAGCCAAAAACATTCAGTACTTC
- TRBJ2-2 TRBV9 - CASSGGIFGELFF TGTGCCAGCAGCGGCGGGATCTTCGGGGAGCTGTTTTTT
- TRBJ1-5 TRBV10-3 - CAISADADQPQHF TGTGCCATCAGTGCGGATGCAGATCAGCCCCAGCATTTT
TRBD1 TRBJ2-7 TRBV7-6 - CASSFDQRDSSSYEQYF TGTGCCAGCAGCTTTGACCAACGGGACAGCAGCTCCTACGAGCAGTACTTC
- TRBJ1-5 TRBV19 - CASKKGGMYSNQPQHF TGTGCCAGTAAGAAGGGTGGAATGTATAGCAATCAGCCCCAGCATTTT
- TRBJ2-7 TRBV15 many CATSRGGSEYEQYF TGTGCCACCAGCAGAGGAGGGAGTGAATACGAGCAGTACTTC
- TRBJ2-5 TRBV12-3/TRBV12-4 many CASSLEGETQYF TGTGCCAGCAGCCTCGAGGGTGAGACCCAGTACTTC
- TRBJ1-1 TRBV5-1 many CASSYRGRGTEAFF TGCGCCAGCAGCTATCGGGGGCGGGGCACTGAAGCTTTCTTT
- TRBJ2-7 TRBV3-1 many CASSQVSTNYEQYF TGTGCCAGCAGCCAAGTCTCCACCAACTACGAGCAGTACTTC